Detailed here is one T cell receptor beta chain. Its antigen is unknown. Amplified TCR beta CDR3 regions came from RNA transcripts. The HTBI set primed first-round TCR CDR3 RT-PCR. Each CDR3 protein gets one entry after TCRdb re-called the multiplex PCR reads with MiXCR. The sample consists of 450,000 to 650,000 distinct CDR3 sequences, less than 25% of them appearing once. The sample belongs to a study of T cells in Graves' hyperthyroidism and ophthalmopathy. Study-wide points: Most thyroid clonotypes with frequency above 0.001 were detected in blood.

For the diagnoses, clinical symptoms, serum thyroxine and TRAb, thyroid ultrasound and orbital computed tomography were used. The PBMCs were sourced from fresh peripheral blood (10 ml). Sequencing was done on a sample of blood. The sequence was collected from a man aged 18-30 years with Graves' hyperthyroidism.

In DNA form, the CDR3 reads TGTGCCAGCAGTTTAGGGGGAATTCACACTGAAGCTTTCTTT. Its translation is CASSLGGIHTEAFF. The chain joins TRBV28 to TRBJ1-1; TRBD1 is a possible D gene (5 bases). Germline values: CDR1 MDHEN, CDR2 SYDVKM. This CDR3 has 14 amino acids. V was pared by 2 bases and J by 3 bases, with 10 bases between.